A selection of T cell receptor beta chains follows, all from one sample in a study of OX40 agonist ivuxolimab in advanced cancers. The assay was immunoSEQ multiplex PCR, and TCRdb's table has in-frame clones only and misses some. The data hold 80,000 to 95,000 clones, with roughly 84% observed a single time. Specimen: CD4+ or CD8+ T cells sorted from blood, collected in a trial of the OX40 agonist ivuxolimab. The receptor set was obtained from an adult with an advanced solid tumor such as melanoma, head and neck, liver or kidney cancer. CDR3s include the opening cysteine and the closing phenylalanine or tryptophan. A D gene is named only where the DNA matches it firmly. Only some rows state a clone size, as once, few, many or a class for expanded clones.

CASSLNSRGAGNTIYF	TGTGCCAGCAGCTTAAATTCTAGGGGGGCTGGAAACACCATATATTTT	NA	TRBV7-6	TRBJ1-3	NA	16
CASSSPTGGVATEAFF	TGTGCCAGCAGCTCACCGACCGGGGGGGTGGCCACTGAAGCTTTCTTT	NA	TRBV5-4	TRBJ1-1	NA	16
CASSIDRQETQYF	TGTGCCAGTAGTATAGACAGACAAGAGACCCAGTACTTC	NA	TRBV19	TRBJ2-5	NA	13
CASSLASFFSGNTIYF	TGTGCCAGCAGTTTGGCCAGCTTTTTCTCTGGAAACACCATATATTTT	NA	TRBV6-5	TRBJ1-3	NA	16
CASSTDRVINYGYTF	TGTGCCAGCAGTACCGACAGGGTGATCAACTATGGCTACACCTTC	TRBD1	TRBV6-6	TRBJ1-2	NA	15
CASSLARQGGADTQYF	TGTGCCAGCAGCTTAGCCCGTCAGGGGGGGGCAGATACGCAGTATTTT	NA	TRBV7-2	TRBJ2-3	NA	16
CASSPFDRGGYGYTF	TGTGCCAGCTCACCATTCGACAGGGGAGGATATGGCTACACCTTC	TRBD1	TRBV18	TRBJ1-2	NA	15
CASSSLGQYGYTF	TGTGCCAGCAGCTCCTTGGGACAGTATGGCTACACCTTC	TRBD1	TRBV7-2	TRBJ1-2	NA	13
CASSESTSGENEQFF	TGCGCCAGCAGTGAGTCGACATCCGGGGAGAATGAGCAGTTCTTC	NA	TRBV10-1	TRBJ2-1	NA	15
CASSIVRGSYGYTF	TGTGCCAGTAGTATAGTGCGGGGGAGCTATGGCTACACCTTC	NA	TRBV19	TRBJ1-2	NA	14
CSVQDFYEQYF	TGCAGCGTCCAGGACTTCTACGAGCAGTACTTC	NA	TRBV29-1	TRBJ2-7	NA	11
CASRDTGTGAGNEQFF	TGTGCCAGTAGAGATACCGGGACAGGGGCAGGAAATGAGCAGTTCTTC	TRBD1	TRBV19	TRBJ2-1	once	16
CSGGTSGSGNTIYF	TGCAGCGGAGGGACATCCGGCTCTGGAAACACCATATATTTT	NA	TRBV29-1	TRBJ1-3	NA	14
CASSLGQGANEKLFF	TGTGCCAGTAGTCTTGGACAGGGGGCGAATGAAAAACTGTTTTTT	TRBD1	TRBV19	TRBJ1-4	NA	15
CASSLTHTDTQYF	TGTGCCAGCAGCTTAACCCACACAGATACGCAGTATTTT	NA	TRBV7-3	TRBJ2-3	NA	13
CAWSVRVRRYEQYF	TGTGCCTGGAGTGTTCGGGTCAGGAGGTACGAGCAGTACTTC	NA	TRBV30	TRBJ2-7	NA	14
CASSYRRVDTQYF	TGTGCCAGCAGTTACCGCCGGGTCGATACGCAGTATTTT	NA	TRBV6-5	TRBJ2-3	NA	13
CASSLVVGQINEAFF	TGTGCCAGCAGCTTAGTGGTCGGCCAGATTAATGAAGCTTTCTTT	NA	TRBV7-2	TRBJ1-1	NA	15
CASIPWGGGNTEAFF	TGTGCCAGCATCCCTTGGGGCGGCGGGAACACTGAAGCTTTCTTT	NA	TRBV5-6	TRBJ1-1	NA	15
CASSPGGANTGELFF	TGTGCCAGCAGTCCGGGGGGGGCGAACACCGGGGAGCTGTTTTTT	TRBD2	TRBV6-6	TRBJ2-2	few	15
CASSQSLAASGRAGETQYF	TGTGCCAGCAGCCAGTCCCTCGCGGCTAGCGGGAGGGCCGGAGAGACCCAGTACTTC	TRBD2	TRBV14	TRBJ2-5	NA	19
CASSTGGRRETQYF	TGTGCCAGTAGTACTGGCGGGAGAAGGGAGACCCAGTACTTC	TRBD2	TRBV19	TRBJ2-5	NA	14
CASSQSPAGGIQETQYF	TGCGCCAGCAGCCAAAGTCCTGCGGGAGGGATCCAAGAGACCCAGTACTTC	TRBD2	TRBV4-1	TRBJ2-5	once	17
CASSRLGGAMETQYF	TGCGCCAGCAGCCGTCTCGGGGGGGCGATGGAGACCCAGTACTTC	TRBD2	TRBV5-1	TRBJ2-5	NA	15
CASSPVAQETQYF	TGTGCCAGCAGCCCCGTGGCCCAAGAGACCCAGTACTTC	NA	TRBV5-5	TRBJ2-5	NA	13
CASRQGAGYNSPLHF	TGTGCCAGCAGACAGGGGGCTGGGTATAATTCACCCCTCCACTTT	TRBD1	TRBV2	TRBJ1-6	NA	15
CASSLAGHISKETQYF	TGTGCCAGCAGTTTAGCGGGACACATCTCCAAAGAGACCCAGTACTTC	NA	TRBV28	TRBJ2-5	NA	16
CASSFRTLAGGGEQFF	TGTGCCAGCAGCTTCCGGACACTAGCGGGAGGAGGTGAGCAGTTCTTC	TRBD2	TRBV11-2	TRBJ2-1	few	16
CASSPGVVSYEQYF	TGTGCCAGCTCACCAGGAGTGGTCTCCTACGAGCAGTACTTC	NA	TRBV18	TRBJ2-7	once	14
CASRSSGGTEAFF	TGTGCCAGCAGGTCATCAGGGGGCACTGAAGCTTTCTTT	TRBD1	TRBV11-2	TRBJ1-1	few	13
CASKVGKTGELFF	TGTGCCAGCAAGGTCGGCAAGACCGGGGAGCTGTTTTTT	NA	TRBV2	TRBJ2-2	few	13
CASSLSGTGGSGYTF	TGTGCCAGCAGCTTGTCCGGGACAGGGGGCAGTGGCTACACCTTC	TRBD1	TRBV5-4	TRBJ1-2	NA	15
CASSASGSWDTQYF	TGCGCCAGCAGTGCTAGCGGGAGCTGGGATACGCAGTATTTT	TRBD2	TRBV10-1	TRBJ2-3	NA	14
CASSLGAGANVLTF	TGTGCCAGCAGCTTAGGAGCGGGGGCCAACGTCCTGACTTTC	NA	TRBV11-2	TRBJ2-6	NA	14